This passage covers 19 T cell receptor beta chains from one sample sequenced in a study of T cell repertoires in cytomegalovirus infection. TCRdb passed the reads through MiXCR, listing each CDR3 protein once. Of a few hundred thousand distinct CDR3 sequences listed, approximately 22% were seen once; the top ten hold approximately 19%. These TCRs are of unknown antigen specificity. The sample in question was cultured PBMCs, obtained from culture after CMV antigen stimulation. These TCRs come from a human donor in good health (CMV status not recorded). Some clones in this sample may be carry-over from other donors' samples.

The CDR3 bases are TGTGCCAGTAGTATCCCTAGCTCCTACAATGAGCAGTTCTTC. Amino acids: CASSIPSSYNEQFF. The V and J genes are TRBV19 and TRBJ2-1; D remains ambiguous. The CDR3 has 14 amino acids. Trimming pared 3 bases from V and 0 bases from J, leaving 6 bases between. Germline CDR1 reads LNHDA; CDR2 reads SQIVND (reference sequence).

The gene calls are TRBV4-3 and TRBJ2-5; possibly TRBD2 for D (6 bases). CDR1 is LGHNA, CDR2 YSLEER, per germline. V lost 3 bases and J 4 bases, leaving 18 bases between the germline ends. The CDR3 totals 16 residues. The CDR3 region has the DNA TGCGCCAGCAGCCAGGCCGCCACTAGCAGCAGAGAGACCCAGTACTTC. It specifies CASSQAATSSRETQYF.

The chain has TRBV25-1 and TRBJ1-6; D is unclear. Germline lookup yields CDR1 MGHDK and CDR2 SYGVNS. V lost 4 bases to trimming and J lost 7 bases, with 8 bases between them. The CDR3 is made up of 13 amino acids. DNA for the CDR3: TGTGCCAGCAGTGGCCACAGAAATTCACCCCTCCACTTT. It specifies CASSGHRNSPLHF. The variable domain in full, with the rest retrieved from reference TRBV25-1 and TRBJ1-6, is EADIYQTPRYLVIGTGKKITLECSQTMGHDKMYWYQQDPGMELHLIHYSYGVNSTEKGDLSSESTVSRIRTEHFPLTLESARPSHTSQYLCASSGHRNSPLHFGNGTRLTVT.

Ten or more counts support this clonotype. The chain couples TRBV7-2 to TRBJ1-2; TRBD1 matches 9 bases. CDR1 is SGHTA and CDR2 is FQGNSA in the germline V gene. The CDR3 extends over 14 amino acids. V lost 1 base to trimming and J lost 7 bases; unmatched junction nucleotides: 4. CDR3 sequence: CASSLGTGVRGYTF. The CDR3 DNA reads TGTGCCAGCAGCTTAGGGACAGGGGTGCGTGGCTACACCTTC.

This chain links TRBV9 with TRBJ2-7, with 9 bases fitting TRBD2. Germline values: CDR1 SGDLS, CDR2 YYNGEE. J gave up 0 bases and V 4 bases, and 11 bases lay outside the gene matches. The CDR3 consists of 17 residues. The CDR3, as DNA: TGTGCCAGCAGCCCTAGGCTAGCGGGAACACGCTCCTACGAGCAGTACTTC. It translates to CASSPRLAGTRSYEQYF.

The rearrangement uses TRBV6-2 or TRBV6-3 and TRBJ1-5; TRBD1 matches at 8 bases. The germline V gene encodes CDR1 MNHEY and CDR2 SVGEGT. The ends lost 5 bases at V and 2 bases at J; junction bases unmatched: 14. This CDR3 comprises 18 residues. The CDR3 DNA is TGTGCCAGCAGTCTCAGGACAGGGCTTTCCATCGGCAATCAGCCCCAGCATTTT. Protein sequence: CASSLRTGLSIGNQPQHF.

The chain recombines TRBV7-2 with TRBJ2-2; 7 bases map to TRBD2. This CDR3 is built from 16 residues. CDR1 is SGHTA and CDR2 is FQGNSA in the germline V gene. Unmatched junction bases numbered 9, after V lost 3 bases and J lost 5 bases. CDR3 amino acids: CASSLPGLVGTGELFF. The CDR3 nucleotides are TGTGCCAGCAGCTTGCCCGGACTAGTAGGGACCGGGGAGCTGTTTTTT.

This clonotype was counted ten times or more. In nucleotides, the CDR3 is TGTGCCAGCAGCCCACCCGGGACAGTGGATTCACCCCTCCACTTT. This encodes CASSPPGTVDSPLHF. J is TRBJ1-6 and V is TRBV7-8; 7 bases agree with TRBD1. The germline CDR1 and CDR2 sequences are SGHVS and FQNEAQ. The CDR3 runs 15 residues. The J segment lost 8 bases and the V segment lost 5 bases, leaving 9 bases of the junction unmatched.

The rearrangement uses TRBV24-1 and TRBJ1-2; D is ambiguous. V dropped 4 bases and J dropped 5 bases, with 10 bases sitting between them. Germline lookup yields CDR1 KGHDR and CDR2 SFDVKD. The CDR3 length is 13 residues. The CDR3 region has the DNA TGTGCCACCAGTGACCAGGATTTATATGGCTACACCTTC. It codes for CATSDQDLYGYTF.

The chain links TRBV19 to TRBJ2-5, with 8 bases identical to TRBD2. The ends lost 6 bases at V and 0 bases at J; junction bases unmatched: 6. The CDR3 extends over 15 amino acids. In germline, CDR1 is LNHDA, CDR2 SQIVND (reference sequence). The CDR3 DNA sequence: TGTGCCAGTAGGAAGAGCGGGAGCAACCAAGAGACCCAGTACTTC. Its translation is CASRKSGSNQETQYF.

This chain connects TRBV7-9 to TRBJ2-5; TRBD2 matches at 13 bases. V shed 6 bases and J 1 base; nucleotides not matched to a gene: 5. This CDR3 contains 16 residues. Germline V gives CDR1 SEHNR, CDR2 FQNEAQ (reference sequence). In DNA, the CDR3 is TGTGCCAGCAGACCGGGACTAGCGGGGTTCCAAGAGACCCAGTACTTC. Protein: CASRPGLAGFQETQYF.

This clonotype was seen more than once but under ten times. The chain carries TRBV7-2 and TRBJ2-1, with D possibly matching TRBD2 (6 bases). Deletions cut 1 base from V and 2 bases from J, with 9 bases between. This CDR3 has 15 residues. Germline values: CDR1 SGHTA, CDR2 FQGNSA. The CDR3 region has the DNA TGTGCCAGCAGCTTAGGAAGACTAGCCTACAATGAGCAGTTCTTC. As protein: CASSLGRLAYNEQFF.

The chain has TRBV12-3 or TRBV12-4 and TRBJ2-7; D possibly corresponds to TRBD1 (5 bases). Trimming cost V 8 bases and J 2 bases, with 13 bases left between them. This CDR3 comprises 13 residues. In DNA form, the CDR3 reads TGTGCCAGCTCAGGTGGGGCGACCTACGAGCAGTACGTC. Residues: CASSGGATYEQYV.

The chain employs TRBV6-4 and TRBJ2-7; TRBD1 might be the D (6 bases). The germline gives CDR1 MRHNA, CDR2 SNTAGT. The V end lost 4 bases, the J end lost 6 bases, and 10 bases lay between the germline ends. The CDR3 sequence is 12 residues long. The CDR3 loop is CASSGRTAEQYF. The CDR3 coding sequence is TGTGCCAGCAGTGGGCGGACAGCCGAGCAGTACTTC.

At least ten counts were recorded for this clonotype. The chain combines TRBV7-2 with TRBJ1-2; maybe TRBD1 (5 bases). With 4 bases removed from V and 4 bases from J, the gap between germline ends came to 7 bases. This CDR3 is built from 12 residues. The germline V gene encodes CDR1 SGHTA and CDR2 FQGNSA. CDR3 bases: TGTGCCAGCAGCTCAGACAGCTATGGCTACACCTTC. Protein product: CASSSDSYGYTF.

The chain recombines TRBV12-3 or TRBV12-4 with TRBJ2-1; the D call may be TRBD1 or TRBD2 (5 bases each). This CDR3 is built from 15 residues. V was clipped by 4 bases and J by 3 bases, with 13 bases between them. CDR3 sequence: CASSSRGQIYNEQFF. DNA of the CDR3: TGTGCCAGCAGTTCCCGGGGCCAGATCTACAATGAGCAGTTCTTC.

The chain carries TRBV20-1 and TRBJ1-4, with 7 bases identical to TRBD1. The V segment lost 2 bases and the J segment 4 bases; nucleotides outside the gene matches: 10. The germline V gene has CDR1 DFQATT and CDR2 SNEGSKA (reference sequence). The CDR3 covers 16 residues. In nucleotides, the CDR3 is TGCAGTGCTAGAAAGGAGACAGGGTGGGGTAATGAAAAACTGTTTTTT. The encoded protein is CSARKETGWGNEKLFF.

This clonotype was seen many times. This chain uses TRBV7-6 with TRBJ1-1, with D perhaps TRBD1 (6 bases). Germline values: CDR1 SGHVS, CDR2 FNYEAQ. This CDR3 contains 13 residues. V lost 5 bases and J 4 bases, leaving 11 bases between the germline ends. The CDR3 nucleotides are TGTGCCAGCAGCCGGGGGGGCGGCACTGAAGCTTTCTTT. It translates to CASSRGGGTEAFF.

This clonotype was counted between two and nine times. V is TRBV6-1 and J is TRBJ1-2, with D possibly being TRBD1 (6 bases). The CDR3 totals 13 residues. V lost 10 bases to trimming and J lost 4 bases, with 16 bases between them. Germline lookup yields CDR1 MNHNS and CDR2 SASEGT. CDR3 nucleotides: TGTGCCACCACCAGGGACAACCTCTATGGCTACACCTTC. Protein sequence: CATTRDNLYGYTF.